A selection of T cell receptor beta chains follows, all from one sample in a study of response to subunit inactivated influenza vaccine. TCRdb independently ran MiXCR on the RT-PCR reads; one entry per CDR3 protein. The sample yields approximately 530,000 distinct CDR3 sequences, 10% to 15% seen once. Sequenced material: PBMCs from blood, taken roughly 46 days after vaccination. These receptors came from a man between 45 and 60 years old who received an inactivated influenza vaccine. Both conserved end residues are part of each CDR3. A D gene is named only where the DNA matches it firmly. Rows may omit the clone size; those that give it use once, few, many or a size class.

TRBD1	few	TRBV6-1	TRBJ1-5	TGTGCCAGCAGTGAAGTCGCGGACAGGGGGGAATTCGACAATCAGCCCCAGCATTTT	CASSEVADRGEFDNQPQHF
.	.	TRBV28	TRBJ2-3	TGTGCCAGCCTTGTTTCAGGGGGCACAGATACGCAGTATTTT	CASLVSGGTDTQYF
.	.	TRBV7-2	TRBJ2-2	TGTGCCAGCAGCTTTCGGGGGCTAGGAACCGGGGAGCTGTTTTTT	CASSFRGLGTGELFF
.	few	TRBV28	TRBJ1-4	TGTGCCAGCAGTTTAGGCCATCGTAATGAAAAACTGTTTTTT	CASSLGHRNEKLFF
TRBD1	.	TRBV20-1	TRBJ1-5	TGCAGTGCTCGGATAGGGGGCTTGAGCAATCAGCCCCAGCATTTT	CSARIGGLSNQPQHF
.	many	TRBV9	TRBJ2-2	TGTGCCAGCAGCGTTGAGGGTTGGACCGGGGAGCTGTTTTTT	CASSVEGWTGELFF
TRBD2	few	TRBV7-9	TRBJ2-1	TGTGCCAGCAGCTCCGGTTGGCGGGAGGATAATGAGCAGTTCTTC	CASSSGWREDNEQFF
TRBD1	few	TRBV5-1	TRBJ1-2	TGCGCCAGCAGCGGCGGACAGGGCGGAGGCTACACCTTC	CASSGGQGGGYTF
.	few	TRBV6-5	TRBJ1-2	TGTGCCAGCAGTTCACCGCGGGGCCCGGACTATGGCTACACCTTC	CASSSPRGPDYGYTF
.	many	TRBV7-7	TRBJ2-1	TGTGCCAGCAGCTTAGGGACAACTCCCTCCTACAATGAGCAGTTCTTC	CASSLGTTPSYNEQFF
.	.	TRBV5-1	TRBJ2-1	TGCGCCAGCACCGACTCGGACGCTTACGGGAGCTCCTACAATGAGCAGTTCTTC	CASTDSDAYGSSYNEQFF
.	few	TRBV12-3/TRBV12-4	TRBJ1-1	TGTGCCAGCAGTTTAAATGATTGGGGCAGGGCCACTGAAGCTTTCTTT	CASSLNDWGRATEAFF
TRBD1	few	TRBV11-2	TRBJ2-1	TGTGCCAGCAGCTCCGGGACAGGGGCATTCGGCAATGAGCAGTTCTTC	CASSSGTGAFGNEQFF
.	.	TRBV11-3	TRBJ2-2	TGTGCCAGCCAAGATGGGAACACCGGGGAGCTGTTTTTT	CASQDGNTGELFF
.	.	TRBV3-1	TRBJ2-3	TGTGCCAGCAGCTACAGCAGGACTACTCGCACAGATACGCAGTATTTT	CASSYSRTTRTDTQYF
TRBD1	.	TRBV5-6	TRBJ2-7	TGTGCCAGCAGCAGAGGGACAGGTGCCTACCACGAGCAGTACTTC	CASSRGTGAYHEQYF
.	.	TRBV7-8	TRBJ2-5	TGTGCCAACAGCTTTCCCGGGGGCGGCCAAGAGACCCAGTACTTC	CANSFPGGGQETQYF
.	few	TRBV7-2	TRBJ2-7	TGTGCCAGCAGCTTAAGGAGATCGGACGGGCAGTACTTC	CASSLRRSDGQYF
TRBD2	few	TRBV7-9	TRBJ2-3	TGTGCCAGCAGCCCATCTAGCGGGGGGCCAGCAGATACGCAGTATTTT	CASSPSSGGPADTQYF
.	.	TRBV3-1	TRBJ2-3	TGTGCCAGCAGCCAGTCCCGGGGTAGCACAGATACGCAGTATTTT	CASSQSRGSTDTQYF
.	.	TRBV12-3/TRBV12-4	TRBJ2-2	TGTGCCAGCAGTTTCGGCCTAACAGCGAACACCGGGGAGCTGTTTTTT	CASSFGLTANTGELFF
.	few	TRBV4-3	TRBJ2-3	TGCGCCAGCAGCCAAGGACAGCCCCGCACAGATACGCAGTATTTT	CASSQGQPRTDTQYF
TRBD2	many	TRBV11-2	TRBJ2-1	TGTGCCAGCAGCTATAGACCGGGACTAGCGGTCCACAATGAGCAGTTCTTC	CASSYRPGLAVHNEQFF
.	.	TRBV20-1	TRBJ2-7	TGCAGTGCCCCCTTTGCGGGTAGGGCCGAGCAGTACTTC	CSAPFAGRAEQYF
.	few	TRBV20-1	TRBJ2-1	TGCAGTGCTAGAGATGGGGCAGGACTTAGTCTCAATGAGCAGTTCTTC	CSARDGAGLSLNEQFF
.	few	TRBV6-5	TRBJ1-1	TGTGCCAGCAGTTACGCCTATTACAGGGTAGAGAACACTGAAGCTTTCTTT	CASSYAYYRVENTEAFF
.	few	TRBV10-3	TRBJ1-5	TGTGCCATCAGTGAGTCTTTGTACGGTGTCGATCAGCCCCAGCATTTT	CAISESLYGVDQPQHF
.	many	TRBV10-1	TRBJ2-3	TGCGCCAGCAGTGAGGGGTTGGCCCACCTGGGGACGCAGTATTTT	CASSEGLAHLGTQYF
.	.	TRBV6-1	TRBJ1-2	TGTGCCAGCAGTGAAAGGCGGACTGATAGGGATGGCTACACCTTC	CASSERRTDRDGYTF
TRBD1	.	TRBV6-1	TRBJ2-7	TGTGCCAGCAGCCGCCAAACAGGGGGCTACGAGCAGTACTTC	CASSRQTGGYEQYF
.	.	TRBV28	TRBJ2-5	TGTGCCAGCAGTTTACTCGCTTCTGGGGTTGAGACCCAGTACTTC	CASSLLASGVETQYF
.	few	TRBV4-2	TRBJ1-2	TGTGCCAGCAGCCAAGTGGGTGGAGGCTATGGCTACACCTTC	CASSQVGGGYGYTF
.	few	TRBV2	TRBJ2-5	TGTGCCAGCAAATTTGGGGGGCGGCAAGAGACCCAGTACTTC	CASKFGGRQETQYF
.	few	TRBV15	TRBJ2-3	TGTGCCACCAGCAGAGATCGAGCTAGCACAGATACGCAGTATTTT	CATSRDRASTDTQYF
TRBD2	few	TRBV28	TRBJ2-7	TGTGCCAGCAGTTTAGTAACGGGAGGGCCCTTTAGCTACGAGCAGTACTTC	CASSLVTGGPFSYEQYF
TRBD2	many	TRBV20-1	TRBJ2-7	TGCAGTGCTAGCGGGGGGGGCGCCTACGAGCAGTACTTC	CSASGGGAYEQYF
TRBD1	.	TRBV10-3	TRBJ2-1	TGTGCCATCAGTGGTAAGGGGGCTACCTACAATGAGCAGTTCTTC	CAISGKGATYNEQFF
.	many	TRBV7-9	TRBJ2-2	TGTGCCAGCAGCCCCCACACCGGGGAGCTGTTTTTT	CASSPHTGELFF
TRBD2	few	TRBV24-1	TRBJ2-1	TGTGCCACCAGTGATCCGACTAGCGGGGTCTCCTACAATGAGCAGTTCTTC	CATSDPTSGVSYNEQFF
TRBD2	many	TRBV14	TRBJ2-1	TGTGCCAGCAGCCAGGCGGGAGCCAACAATGAGCAGTTCTTC	CASSQAGANNEQFF
TRBD1	.	TRBV7-6	TRBJ2-1	TGTGCCAGCAGCTTATTGGGACAGGCGATATACAATGAGCAGTTCTTC	CASSLLGQAIYNEQFF
.	many	TRBV9	TRBJ1-1	TGTGCCAGCAGCGTAGGAGACCGGGGGGAAGCTTTCTTT	CASSVGDRGEAFF
TRBD2	.	TRBV10-3	TRBJ2-7	TGTGCCATCGGACCCCCGGGGGGCGAGCAGTACTTC	CAIGPPGGEQYF
TRBD1	.	TRBV6-2/TRBV6-3	TRBJ2-1	TGTGCCAGCAGCCCAGGACAGGGACAAGGGATTCATGAGCAGTTCTTC	CASSPGQGQGIHEQFF
TRBD2	few	TRBV20-1	TRBJ2-1	TGCAGTGCAAAACCGAGCCGGGGGGTATACAATGAGCAGTTCTTC	CSAKPSRGVYNEQFF
.	.	TRBV11-2	TRBJ2-1	TGTGCCAGCAGCTTAGTGGCATCGTTTTACATATTCTTC	CASSLVASFYIFF